The 26 T cell receptor beta chains given below trace back to one sample, sequenced in a study of T cell clonality in common variable immunodeficiency. Produced via immunoSEQ multiplex PCR; TCRdb's table is partial and in-frame only. The repertoire consists of around 81,000 clones, none detected only once. Sequenced: peripheral blood mononuclear cells. The receptors originated from a person aged 18 to 70 in good health.

This clone was observed at least ten times. The read ends 3 residues before the CDR3 terminus; that terminus is restored from the germline J gene. The chain has TRBV29-1 and TRBJ2-2; D is undetermined. Trimming removed 7 bases from V and 0 bases from J, with 6 bases in between. The CDR3 covers 12 residues. The germline CDR1 and CDR2 sequences are SQVTM and ANQGSEA. Partial CDR3 DNA: TGCAGCGCTACCGCGAACACCGGGGAG. Translation gives CSATANTGE. The whole CDR3 protein reads CSATANTGELFF.

This clone occurred many times. The CDR3 extends 3 residues past the end of the read, so its final part is completed from the germline J gene. The chain is built from TRBV19 and TRBJ2-2; TRBD2 matches 12 bases. This CDR3 is 17 amino acids long. CDR1 and CDR2 (germline): LNHDA, SQIVND (reference sequence). V dropped 5 bases and J dropped 3; count of bases not matched to a gene: 7. The CDR3 bases that were read are TGTGCCAGTAGTCCACTACTAGCGGGAGGTGACACCGGGGAG. Translated: CASSPLLAGGDTGE. The complete CDR3 protein is CASSPLLAGGDTGELFF.

This clone was observed many times. Coverage ceases 3 residues before the CDR3 finishes, and the germline J gene fills in the end. The V gene is TRBV29-1, the J gene TRBJ1-4; D gene unclear. Germline loops: CDR1 SQVTM, CDR2 ANQGSEA. V lost 8 bases, J lost 7 bases, and 14 bases lay in between. CDR3 length: 12 amino acids. Incomplete CDR3 DNA: TGCAGCTGGGCAGAAACGCCTGAAAAA. Amino acids: CSWAETPEK. Given in full, the CDR3 is CSWAETPEKLFF.

This clone was recorded at least ten times. The CDR3 goes on 3 residues after the read ends, and that part is filled in from the germline J gene. The V gene is TRBV19, the J gene TRBJ1-1; D may be TRBD1 (5 bases). Germline V gene data show CDR1 as LNHDA and CDR2 as SQIVND (reference sequence). V was cut by 7 bases and J by 0 bases, with 12 bases left in between. CDR3 size: 14 residues. CDR3 amino acids: CASMDQGMNTEAFF. The sequenced CDR3 bases are TGTGCCAGTATGGACCAGGGTATGAACACTGAA.

This clone has a count of ten or more. A read error may account for a junction end that differs from germline. CDR3 DNA (partial): TGTGCCAGCTGTGAGCCAGGGATTAGGGTTTACTACGAG. Amino acid sequence: CASCEPGIRVYYE. The entire CDR3 protein is CASCEPGIRVYYEQYF. The chain uses TRBV6-4 and TRBJ2-7; TRBD1 is a possible D gene (5 bases). With the read ending 3 residues before the CDR3 end, the germline J gene is used to fill in that end. The CDR3 loop spans 16 amino acids. Germline assignment: CDR1 MRHNA and CDR2 SNTAGT.

This clone showed up many times. The read comes to an end 3 residues before the CDR3 does, leaving the germline J gene to fill in the end. The chain uses TRBV5-1 and TRBJ1-1; 10 bases agree with TRBD1. Unmatched junction bases numbered 5, after V lost 4 bases and J lost 5 bases. In germline, CDR1 is SGHRS, CDR2 YFSETQ. The CDR3 spans 14 residues. CDR3 in amino acids: CASSRTGQGTEAFF. Incomplete CDR3 DNA: TGCGCCAGCAGCCGTACGGGACAGGGGACTGAA.

This clone was counted many times. The sequence runs out 3 residues before the end of the CDR3; the remainder is reconstructed from the germline J gene. The chain links TRBV18 to TRBJ2-7; TRBD2 aligns across 8 bases. The CDR3 consists of 16 residues. V gave up 4 bases and J gave up 6 bases; unmatched junction bases: 14. Per germline, CDR1 KGHSH and CDR2 LQKENI. CDR3 sequence: CASSLGLAGGSSEQYF. The sequenced part of the CDR3 DNA is TGTGCCAGCTCACTGGGACTCGCGGGAGGTTCGAGCGAG.

Ten or more counts support this clone. The CDR3 end falls 3 residues outside the read, so it is completed with the germline J gene. The chain has TRBV11-3 and TRBJ2-3; D perhaps matches TRBD2 (6 bases). V was clipped by 5 bases and J by 0 bases, with 9 bases between them. Germline-derived CDR1 and CDR2 are SGHNT and YENEEA. There are 14 residues in the CDR3. The CDR3 sequence: CASSPGTSTDTQYF. The sequenced part of the CDR3 DNA is TGTGCCAGCAGCCCCGGGACTAGCACAGATACG.

This clone was detected a few times. Read data end 3 residues before the CDR3 end; the end is taken from the germline J gene. The V call is TRBV10-1, the J call TRBJ2-1; 8 bases are a match to TRBD1. The germline V gene has CDR1 WNHNN and CDR2 SYGVQD (reference sequence). J was trimmed by 5 bases and V by 5 bases; bases with no gene match: 8. This CDR3 comprises 15 residues. The sequenced part of the CDR3 DNA is TGCGCCAGCAGTTCCAGGGGGGACAGGCACAATGAG. It is translated as CASSSRGDRHNE. The CDR3 reads in full as CASSSRGDRHNEQFF.

This clone was counted many times. The read halts 3 residues ahead of the CDR3 end, with the missing end drawn from the germline J gene. The rearrangement uses TRBV7-2 and TRBJ2-7; TRBD2 agrees at 9 bases. CDR3 length: 17 residues. Germline V gene data show CDR1 as SGHTA and CDR2 as FQGNSA. With 0 bases clipped from V and 5 bases from J, the junction kept 11 bases outside the gene matches. CDR3 loop: CASSLALTAGGGDEQYF. CDR3 bases read: TGTGCCAGCAGCTTAGCGCTGACGGCGGGAGGGGGGGACGAG.

This clone was counted many times. With the read ending 3 residues before the CDR3 end, the germline J gene is used to fill in that end. This chain joins TRBV20-1 and TRBJ2-5; TRBD2 agrees at 10 bases. Trimming cost V 2 bases and J 7 bases; bases outside gene matches: 13. Germline lookup yields CDR1 DFQATT and CDR2 SNEGSKA (reference sequence). CDR3 size: 16 residues. This CDR3 reads CSARPRTSGSGGTQYF. CDR3 DNA, as far as it was read: TGCAGTGCTAGACCGAGGACTAGCGGTTCCGGGGGGACC.

This clone has at least ten counts. The read ends 3 residues early relative to the CDR3; the germline J gene fills the gap. The chain links TRBV10-2 to TRBJ2-5, with D perhaps matching TRBD1 (6 bases). Trimming stripped 4 bases from V and 4 bases from J, with 10 bases between. The CDR3 sequence is 13 residues long. Per the germline V gene, CDR1 is WSHSY and CDR2 is SAAADI. CDR3 loop: CASSGLRGETQYF. CDR3 bases read: TGCGCCAGCAGTGGGCTCAGGGGAGAGACC.

This clone was observed many times. Coverage ceases 3 residues before the CDR3 finishes, and the germline J gene fills in the end. This sequence joins TRBV7-9 and TRBJ1-1; 7 nucleotides align to TRBD1. This CDR3 has 13 residues. Germline V gives CDR1 SEHNR, CDR2 FQNEAQ (reference sequence). The DNA read from the CDR3 is TGTGCCAGCAGCTTAGATCCTGACAGGGTA. Amino acids: CASSLDPDRV. The whole CDR3 sequence reads CASSLDPDRVAFF.

Ten or more counts support this clone. The CDR3 extends 3 residues past the end of the read, so its final part is completed from the germline J gene. The chain joins TRBV5-1 to TRBJ2-7; possible D gene TRBD2, 6 bases. V was clipped by 1 base and J by 1 base, with 12 bases between them. The CDR3 spans 15 residues. Per germline, CDR1 SGHRS and CDR2 YFSETQ. The CDR3 here is CASSLQGGASYEQYF. CDR3 bases read: TGCGCCAGCAGCTTGCAGGGAGGTGCGTCCTACGAG.

This clone was detected ten times or more. The read ends 3 residues before the CDR3 terminus; that terminus is restored from the germline J gene. The J gene is TRBJ1-5, the V gene TRBV12-3 or TRBV12-4, with 7 bases fitting TRBD1. With V trimmed by 6 bases and J by 6 bases, 11 bases remained unmatched. There are 15 residues in the CDR3. The CDR3 bases that were read are TGTGCCAGCAGCCACGGGGGACAGCGGATTCAGCCC. Amino acid sequence: CASSHGGQRIQP. The full CDR3 is CASSHGGQRIQPQHF.

In its sample, this clone was seen many times. The read comes to an end 3 residues before the CDR3 does, leaving the germline J gene to fill in the end. This sequence joins TRBV6-1 and TRBJ2-5; TRBD2 matches at 11 bases. The CDR3 sequence is 15 residues long. Germline values: CDR1 MNHNS, CDR2 SASEGT. V was pared by 1 base and J by 4 bases, with 2 bases of the junction left unmatched. The CDR3 here is CASSEGLAGGETQYF. The part of the CDR3 DNA that was read is TGTGCCAGCAGTGAAGGGCTAGCGGGAGGAGAGACC.

This clone was observed many times. The read gets to within 3 residues of the CDR3 end, and the germline J gene fills in the rest. The rearrangement joins TRBV19 to TRBJ2-5; D possibly matches TRBD1 or TRBD2 (5 bases each). This CDR3 is built from 13 residues. Germline lookup yields CDR1 LNHDA and CDR2 SQIVND (reference sequence). The V end was cut by 3 bases, the J end by 7 bases, with 12 bases between. The CDR3 loop is CASSMGVRGTQYF. Partial CDR3 DNA: TGTGCCAGTAGTATGGGAGTGAGGGGGACC. Full variable domain (outside the CDR3, taken from reference TRBV19 and TRBJ2-5): DGGITQSPKYLFRKEGQNVTLSCEQNLNHDAMYWYRQDPGQGLRLIYYSQIVNDFQKGDIAEGYSVSREKKESFPLTVTSAQKNPTAFYLCASSMGVRGTQYFGPGTRLLVL.

In its sample, this clone was seen many times. The read stops 3 residues short of the end of the CDR3; the missing end is completed from the germline J gene. The chain uses TRBV9 and TRBJ2-7, with 8 nucleotides matching TRBD2. Germline trimming cut 2 bases from V and 3 bases from J; bases unmatched to any gene: 1. Germline V gene lookup returns CDR1 SGDLS and CDR2 YYNGEE. The CDR3 spans 13 residues. CDR3 DNA, as far as it was read: TGTGCCAGCAGCGTTACTAGCGGCTACGAG. Residues: CASSVTSGYE. The whole CDR3 sequence is CASSVTSGYEQYF. The full variable domain, with the rest looked up from reference TRBV9 and TRBJ2-7, is DSGVTQTPKHLITATGQRVTLRCSPRSGDLSVYWYQQSLDQGLQFLIQYYNGEERAKGNILERFSAQQFPDLHSELNLSSLELGDSALYFCASSVTSGYEQYFGPGTRLTVT.

This clone occurred many times. The CDR3 end lies 3 residues beyond the end of the read and is filled in from the germline J gene. The chain joins TRBV30 to TRBJ1-1; 7 bases agree with TRBD1. The CDR3 runs 12 residues. CDR1 is GTSNPN, CDR2 SVGIG, per germline (reference sequence). Incomplete CDR3 DNA: TGTGCCTGGAGTGTAAGACAGGGAGAA. Translation: CAWSVRQGE. From start to end, the CDR3 is CAWSVRQGEAFF.

This clone occurred many times. The CDR3 end lies 3 residues beyond the end of the read and is filled in from the germline J gene. This sequence joins TRBV10-3 and TRBJ2-3, with 11 bases that match TRBD2. The junction had 3 bases not matched to a gene; V was cut back by 6 bases and J by 1 base. CDR1 and CDR2 (germline): ENHRY, SYGVKD. The CDR3 sequence is 15 residues long. This CDR3 reads CAIRPGLAGTDTQYF. CDR3 DNA, as far as it was read: TGTGCCATCAGACCGGGACTAGCGGGCACAGATACG.

This clone was found many times. The CDR3 end falls 3 residues outside the read, so it is completed with the germline J gene. The chain carries TRBV19 and TRBJ2-1; TRBD1 agrees at 11 bases. This CDR3 has 12 residues. The V segment lost 9 bases and the J segment 9 bases; nucleotides outside the gene matches: 4. The V gene's germline CDR1 is LNHDA and CDR2 SQIVND (reference sequence). The CDR3 loop is CASGQGAFEQFF. The part of the CDR3 DNA that was read is TGTGCCAGCGGACAGGGGGCGTTTGAG.

This clone was detected ten times or more. The CDR3 end falls 3 residues outside the read, so it is completed with the germline J gene. V and J are TRBV19 and TRBJ2-7, with TRBD1 identical over 7 bases. The CDR3 contains 15 residues. The junction had 11 bases not matched to a gene; V was cut back by 5 bases and J by 4 bases. Germline V gene data show CDR1 as LNHDA and CDR2 as SQIVND (reference sequence). CDR3 sequence reads: CASSPGTEPKYEQYF. The CDR3 DNA, read in part, is TGTGCCAGTAGTCCAGGGACAGAGCCAAAATACGAG.

This clone has ten or more counts. The CDR3 extends 3 residues past the end of the read, so its final part is completed from the germline J gene. The gene calls are TRBV14 and TRBJ2-3; D is unclear. The V and J ends lost 4 bases and 7 bases respectively, with 12 bases between them. Germline values: CDR1 SGHDN, CDR2 FVKESK. The CDR3 has 13 amino acids. Partial CDR3 DNA: TGTGCCAGCAGCCGGGCAGCTTACTATACG. Its translation is CASSRAAYYT. The entire CDR3 sequence reads CASSRAAYYTQYF.

This clone was counted many times. With the read ending 3 residues before the CDR3 end, the germline J gene is used to fill in that end. The gene calls are TRBV20-1 and TRBJ2-4; 7 nucleotides agree with TRBD1. The CDR3 covers 16 residues. The junction had 11 bases not matched to a gene; V was cut back by 6 bases and J by 0 bases. Germline lookup yields CDR1 DFQATT and CDR2 SNEGSKA (reference sequence). The covered CDR3 bases are TGCAGTGCGGGATCACAGGGGTTTTTAGCCAAAAACATT. Translation: CSAGSQGFLAKNI. The complete CDR3 reads CSAGSQGFLAKNIQYF.

This clone was recorded many times. One end of the junction does not line up with germline, which may come from a read error. Sequencing ends 3 residues short of the CDR3 end; the germline J gene provides the rest. The chain combines TRBV5-4 with TRBJ2-2; D not certain. Per the germline V gene, CDR1 is SGHNT and CDR2 is YYREEE (reference sequence). The CDR3 is 12 residues long. This CDR3 is CAGSLQIGELFF. The CDR3 DNA, read in part, is TGTGCCGGCAGCTTACAAATCGGGGAG.

This clone has at least ten counts. The read finishes 3 residues shy of the CDR3 end, and the germline J gene is used to complete it. The chain couples TRBV20-1 to TRBJ2-5, with D tentatively TRBD2 (5 bases). CDR1 is DFQATT, CDR2 SNEGSKA, per germline (reference sequence). The CDR3 sequence is 14 residues long. V gave up 3 bases and J gave up 4 bases, with 15 bases separating them. CDR3 amino acids: CSARSMAGPETQYF. CDR3 bases read: TGCAGTGCTAGGTCAATGGCGGGCCCAGAGACC.